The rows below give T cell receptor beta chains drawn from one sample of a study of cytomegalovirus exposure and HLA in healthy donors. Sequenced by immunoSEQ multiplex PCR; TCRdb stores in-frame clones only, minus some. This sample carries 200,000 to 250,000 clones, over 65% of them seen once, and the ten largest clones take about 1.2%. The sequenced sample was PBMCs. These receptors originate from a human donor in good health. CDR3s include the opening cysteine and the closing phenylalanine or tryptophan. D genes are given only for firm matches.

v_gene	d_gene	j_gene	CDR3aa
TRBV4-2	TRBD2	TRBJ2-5	CASSQNSGRTYQETQYF
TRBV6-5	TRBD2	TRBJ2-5	CASRMLGLAEETQYF
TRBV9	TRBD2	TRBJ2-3	CASSVIPGLAGGSLGADTQYF
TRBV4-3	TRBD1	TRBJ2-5	CASSQWDREKETQYF
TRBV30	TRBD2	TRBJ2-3	CAGRGLAGTDTQYF
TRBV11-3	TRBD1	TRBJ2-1	CASSTRTGVNNEQFF
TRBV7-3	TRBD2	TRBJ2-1	CASSLIAGGPRFF
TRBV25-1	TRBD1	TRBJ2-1	CASRGNSGQVYNEQFF
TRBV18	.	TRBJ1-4	CASSPLGGLSTNEKLFF
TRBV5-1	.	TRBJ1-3	CASSQGGPSGNTIYF
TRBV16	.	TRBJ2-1	CASTRQAAYNEQFF
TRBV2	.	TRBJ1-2	CASEVGREAYGYTF
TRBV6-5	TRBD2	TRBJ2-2	CASRLAENTGELFF
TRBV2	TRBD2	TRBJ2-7	CASKKSGGSSYEQYF
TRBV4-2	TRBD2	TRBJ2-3	CASSLGLARSTDTQYF
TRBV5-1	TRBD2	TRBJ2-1	CASESIAGGEQFF
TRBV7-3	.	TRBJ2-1	CASSLEGTYNEQFF
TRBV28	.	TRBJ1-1	CASSSLSDKAFF
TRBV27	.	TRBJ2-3	CASSPLSFPDAQYF
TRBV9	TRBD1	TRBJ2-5	CASSATGLAQETQYF
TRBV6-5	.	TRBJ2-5	CASRTLQGWETQYF
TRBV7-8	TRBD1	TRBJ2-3	CASSLDRGRSDTQYF
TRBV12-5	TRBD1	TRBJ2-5	CASGPPPAGTGGTQYF
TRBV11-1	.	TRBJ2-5	CASSDGTLGETQYF
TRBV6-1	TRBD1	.	CATRLRDRSYEQYF
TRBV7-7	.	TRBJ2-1	CASSLGFRDNYNEQFF
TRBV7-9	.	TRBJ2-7	CSSSSDRSTYEQYF
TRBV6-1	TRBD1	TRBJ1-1	CASRYEGQGDTEAFF
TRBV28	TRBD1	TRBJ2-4	CASSLGQAGPKNIQYF
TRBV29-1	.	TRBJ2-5	CSVELWLGTLRRRETQYF
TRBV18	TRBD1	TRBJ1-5	CASSRGLNQPQHF
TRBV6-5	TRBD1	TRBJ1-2	CASSYSTGAEDGYTF
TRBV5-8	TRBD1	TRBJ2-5	CASSPGTDQETQYF
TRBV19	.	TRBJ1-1	CASSGGRAVNTEAFF
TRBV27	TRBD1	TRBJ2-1	CASAAGTAYNEQFF
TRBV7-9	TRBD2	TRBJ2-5	CASTRLAGGPETQYF
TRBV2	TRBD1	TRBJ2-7	CASSWTGSSHEQYF
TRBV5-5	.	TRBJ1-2	CASSFSGESGYTF
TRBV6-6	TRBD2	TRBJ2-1	CASGTSGMVTYNEQFF
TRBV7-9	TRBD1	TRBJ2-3	CASSSQGQGADTQYF
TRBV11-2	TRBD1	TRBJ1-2	CASSLVGTGGYGYTF
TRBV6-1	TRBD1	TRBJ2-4	CASSGGKTGVKNIQYF
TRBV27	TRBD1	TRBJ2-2	CASRNPGQGGVGELFF
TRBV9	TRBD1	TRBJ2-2	CASSVDGQGRAGELFF
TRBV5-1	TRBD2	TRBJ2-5	CASIGGNQETQYF
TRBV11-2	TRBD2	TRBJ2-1	CASSSNSGAEQFF
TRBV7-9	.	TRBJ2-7	CASSRDFNSEQYF
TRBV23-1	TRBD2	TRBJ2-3	CASSQRALAGVETDTQYF
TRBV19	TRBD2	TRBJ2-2	CASSTRLADTGELFF
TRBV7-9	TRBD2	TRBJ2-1	CASSPRSGRSYNEQFF
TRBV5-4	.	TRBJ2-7	CASSYQEALYEQYF
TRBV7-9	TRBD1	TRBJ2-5	CASSLMFRQGRETQYF
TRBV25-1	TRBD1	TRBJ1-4	CASSGGQGTTNEKLFF
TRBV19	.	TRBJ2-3	CASSRLVTDTQYF
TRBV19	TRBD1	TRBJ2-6	CASSPQGPETGANVLTF
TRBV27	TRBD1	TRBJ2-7	CASSPTGSSSYEQYF
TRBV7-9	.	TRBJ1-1	CASSLALQGGAEAFF